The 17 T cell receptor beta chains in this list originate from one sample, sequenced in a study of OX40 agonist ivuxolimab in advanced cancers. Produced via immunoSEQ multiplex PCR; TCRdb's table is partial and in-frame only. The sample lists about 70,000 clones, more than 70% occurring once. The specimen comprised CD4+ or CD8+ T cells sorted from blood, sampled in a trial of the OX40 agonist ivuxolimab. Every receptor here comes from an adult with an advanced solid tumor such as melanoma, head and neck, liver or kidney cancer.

The CDR3 loop reads CASSRDRHLSNNEKLFF. CDR3 DNA: TGTGCCAGCAGCCGCGACCGACACCTCTCAAATAATGAAAAACTGTTTTTT. The V call is TRBV7-8, the J call TRBJ1-4; D unclear. Trimming cost V 5 bases and J 4 bases, with 20 bases left between them. Germline loops: CDR1 SGHVS, CDR2 FQNEAQ. The CDR3 extends over 17 amino acids.

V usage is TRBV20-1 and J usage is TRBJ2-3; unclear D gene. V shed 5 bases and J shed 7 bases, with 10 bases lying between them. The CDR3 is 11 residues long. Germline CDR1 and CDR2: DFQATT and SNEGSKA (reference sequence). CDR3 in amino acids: CSAVNSNTQYF. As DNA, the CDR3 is TGCAGTGCTGTTAACTCAAATACGCAGTATTTT.

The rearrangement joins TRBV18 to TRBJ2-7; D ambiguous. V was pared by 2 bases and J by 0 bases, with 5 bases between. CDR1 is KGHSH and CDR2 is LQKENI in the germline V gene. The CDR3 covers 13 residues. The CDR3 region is CASSPEASYEQYF. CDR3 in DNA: TGTGCCAGCTCACCAGAGGCCTCCTACGAGCAGTACTTC.

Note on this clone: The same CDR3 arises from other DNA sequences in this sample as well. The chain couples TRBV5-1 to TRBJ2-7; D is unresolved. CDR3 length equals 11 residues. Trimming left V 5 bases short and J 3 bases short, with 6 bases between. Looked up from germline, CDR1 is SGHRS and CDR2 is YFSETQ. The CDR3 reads CASSSNYEQYF. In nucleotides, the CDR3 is TGCGCCAGCAGTTCTAACTACGAGCAGTACTTC. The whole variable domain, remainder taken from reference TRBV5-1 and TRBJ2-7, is KAGVTQTPRYLIKTRGQQVTLSCSPISGHRSVSWYQQTPGQGLQFLFEYFSETQRNKGNFPGRFSGRQFSNSRSEMNVSTLELGDSALYLCASSSNYEQYFGPGTRLTVT.

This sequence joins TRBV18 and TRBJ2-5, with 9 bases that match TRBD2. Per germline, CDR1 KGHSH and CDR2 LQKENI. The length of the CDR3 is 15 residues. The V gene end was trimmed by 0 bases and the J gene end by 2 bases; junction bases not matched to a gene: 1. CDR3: CASSPPGLAQETQYF. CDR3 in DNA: TGTGCCAGCTCACCACCTGGACTAGCGCAAGAGACCCAGTACTTC.

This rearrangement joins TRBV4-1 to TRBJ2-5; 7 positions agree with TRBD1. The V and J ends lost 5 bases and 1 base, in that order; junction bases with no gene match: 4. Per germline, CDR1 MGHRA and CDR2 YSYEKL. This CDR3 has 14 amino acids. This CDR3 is CASSKTGRQETQYF. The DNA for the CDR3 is TGCGCCAGCAGCAAGACAGGGCGCCAAGAGACCCAGTACTTC.

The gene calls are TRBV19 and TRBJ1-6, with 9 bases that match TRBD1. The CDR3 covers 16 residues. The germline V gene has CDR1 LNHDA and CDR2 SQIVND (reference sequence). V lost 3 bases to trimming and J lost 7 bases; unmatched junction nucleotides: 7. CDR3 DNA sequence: TGTGCCAGTAGTATGCGACAGGGGGTAATCAATTCACCCCTCCACTTT. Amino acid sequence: CASSMRQGVINSPLHF.

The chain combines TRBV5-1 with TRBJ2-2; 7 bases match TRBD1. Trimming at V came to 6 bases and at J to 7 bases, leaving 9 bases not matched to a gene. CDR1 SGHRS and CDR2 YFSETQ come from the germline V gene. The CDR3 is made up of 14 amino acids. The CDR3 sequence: CASTTGQNFGELFF. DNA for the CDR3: TGCGCCAGCACCACGGGACAGAATTTCGGGGAGCTGTTTTTT.

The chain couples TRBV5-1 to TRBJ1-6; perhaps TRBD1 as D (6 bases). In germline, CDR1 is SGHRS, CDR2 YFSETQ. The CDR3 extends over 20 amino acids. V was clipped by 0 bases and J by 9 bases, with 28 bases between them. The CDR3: CASSLGTDSLSIRRGSPLHF. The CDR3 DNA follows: TGCGCCAGCAGCTTGGGTACGGACAGTCTAAGCATCCGGCGAGGTTCACCCCTCCACTTT.

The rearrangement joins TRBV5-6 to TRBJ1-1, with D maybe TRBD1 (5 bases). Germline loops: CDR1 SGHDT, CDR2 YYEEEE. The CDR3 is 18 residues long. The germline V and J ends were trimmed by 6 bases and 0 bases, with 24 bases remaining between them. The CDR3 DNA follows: TGTGCCAGCACCCGAAAGCGGGGGGGGATCACTGTGAACACTGAAGCTTTCTTT. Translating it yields CASTRKRGGITVNTEAFF.

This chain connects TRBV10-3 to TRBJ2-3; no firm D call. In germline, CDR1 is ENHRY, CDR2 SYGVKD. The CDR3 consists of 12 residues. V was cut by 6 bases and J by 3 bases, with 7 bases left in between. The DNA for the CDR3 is TGTGCCATCAGCCCGGCTACAGATACGCAGTATTTT. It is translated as CAISPATDTQYF.

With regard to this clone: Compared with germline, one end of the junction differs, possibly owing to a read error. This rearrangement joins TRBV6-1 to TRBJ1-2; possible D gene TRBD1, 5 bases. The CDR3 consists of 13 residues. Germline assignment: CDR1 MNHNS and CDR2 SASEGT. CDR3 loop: CAISVQGQGGYTF. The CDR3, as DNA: TGTGCCATCAGTGTGCAGGGCCAAGGTGGCTACACCTTC.

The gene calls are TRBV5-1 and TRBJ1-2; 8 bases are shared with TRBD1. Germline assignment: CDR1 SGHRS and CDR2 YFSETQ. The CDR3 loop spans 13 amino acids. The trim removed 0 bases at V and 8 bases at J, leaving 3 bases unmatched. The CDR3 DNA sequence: TGCGCCAGCAGCTTGGATTCAGGGGGCGGCTACACCTTC. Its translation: CASSLDSGGGYTF.

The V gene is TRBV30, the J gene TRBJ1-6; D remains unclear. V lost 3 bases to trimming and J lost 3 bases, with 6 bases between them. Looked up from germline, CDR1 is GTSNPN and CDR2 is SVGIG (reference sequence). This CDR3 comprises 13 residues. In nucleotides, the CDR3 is TGTGCCTGGAGGGACGGCTATAATTCACCCCTCCACTTT. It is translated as CAWRDGYNSPLHF.

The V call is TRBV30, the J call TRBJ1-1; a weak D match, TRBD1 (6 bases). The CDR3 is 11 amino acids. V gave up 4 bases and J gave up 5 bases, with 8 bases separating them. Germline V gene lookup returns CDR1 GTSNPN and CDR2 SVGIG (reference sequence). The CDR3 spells CAWNRGTEAFF. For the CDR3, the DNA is TGTGCCTGGAATAGGGGGACTGAAGCTTTCTTT.

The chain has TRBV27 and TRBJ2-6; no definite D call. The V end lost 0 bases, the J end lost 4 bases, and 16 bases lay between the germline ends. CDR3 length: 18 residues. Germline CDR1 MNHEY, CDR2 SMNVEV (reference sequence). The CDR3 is CASSLSQDPGTGANVLTF. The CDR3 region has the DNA TGTGCCAGCAGTTTATCTCAGGACCCTGGAACCGGGGCCAACGTCCTGACTTTC.

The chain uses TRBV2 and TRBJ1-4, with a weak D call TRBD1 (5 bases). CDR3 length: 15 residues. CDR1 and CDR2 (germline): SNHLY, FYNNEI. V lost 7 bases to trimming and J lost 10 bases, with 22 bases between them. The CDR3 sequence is CASNDAPGPQGKLFF. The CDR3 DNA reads TGTGCCAGCAACGATGCCCCGGGACCCCAGGGAAAACTGTTTTTT.